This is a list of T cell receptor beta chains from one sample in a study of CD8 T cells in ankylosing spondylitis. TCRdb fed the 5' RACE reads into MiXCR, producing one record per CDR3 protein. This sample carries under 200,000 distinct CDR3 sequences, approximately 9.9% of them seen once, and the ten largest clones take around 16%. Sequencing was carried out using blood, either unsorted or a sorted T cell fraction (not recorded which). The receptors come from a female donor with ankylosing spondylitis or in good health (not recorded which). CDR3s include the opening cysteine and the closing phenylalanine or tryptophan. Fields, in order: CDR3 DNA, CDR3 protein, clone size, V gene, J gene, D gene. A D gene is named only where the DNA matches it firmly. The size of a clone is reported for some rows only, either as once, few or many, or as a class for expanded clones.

TGTGCCAGCAGTTTGGCGGGGACCCAGTACTTC,CASSLAGTQYF,.,TRBV12-3/TRBV12-4,TRBJ2-5,.
TGCGCCAGCAGCCAAGGCATAGGGGGCCGTCAGCCCCAGCATTTT,CASSQGIGGRQPQHF,.,TRBV4-3,TRBJ1-5,TRBD1
TGCAGTGCTAGAGTCGGCCCTGAAGCTTTCTTT,CSARVGPEAFF,many,TRBV20-1,TRBJ1-1,.
TGTGCCAGCAGTTGGGACAGGGGTGATCAGCCCCAGCATTTT,CASSWDRGDQPQHF,.,TRBV12-3/TRBV12-4,TRBJ1-5,TRBD1
TGCGCCAGCAGGGGAAGCCCAGGACCCTACACAGATACGCAGTATTTT,CASRGSPGPYTDTQYF,.,TRBV5-1,TRBJ2-3,.
TGTGCCAGCAGCACAGCGGGGGTTTACGAGCAGTACTTC,CASSTAGVYEQYF,.,TRBV5-6,TRBJ2-7,TRBD2
TGTGCCAGTAGTATAAGGACAGGGTGGATGGAGCAGTACTTC,CASSIRTGWMEQYF,.,TRBV19,TRBJ2-7,TRBD1
TGTGCCAGCAGCCTCCACACCGGTGGGGGCCTCCTGATAGCTAACTATGGCTACACCTTC,CASSLHTGGGLLIANYGYTF,few,TRBV4-2,TRBJ1-2,.
TGTGCCAGCAGCGTTCAAGGGACAGCGCAAAACATTCAGTACTTC,CASSVQGTAQNIQYF,few,TRBV9,TRBJ2-4,TRBD1
TGCAGTGCTAGAGAGGGGACCTACGAGCAGTACTTC,CSAREGTYEQYF,.,TRBV20-1,TRBJ2-7,.
TGTGCCAGCAGAGAGGGGAGCGAGCAGTACTTC,CASREGSEQYF,.,TRBV6-1,TRBJ2-7,.
TGTGCCAGCAGCGTAGATGGCGGGAGGGCCCACGGCGGGGAGCTGTTTTTT,CASSVDGGRAHGGELFF,few,TRBV9,TRBJ2-2,TRBD2
TGTGCCAGCAGCCCCTTCTCCGGGTTAGGAGAGACCCAGTACTTC,CASSPFSGLGETQYF,.,TRBV9,TRBJ2-5,.
TGCGCCAGCAGCCAAGATCCCCGGCAGGTTTGGGAGACCCAGTACTTC,CASSQDPRQVWETQYF,many,TRBV4-3,TRBJ2-5,.
TGTGCCAGCAGCGACCTGATGCGGGGGCTCTTGGATGAGCAGTTCTTC,CASSDLMRGLLDEQFF,.,TRBV11-2,TRBJ2-1,.
TGTGCCAGCAGTTACAGTCTTCGGGAGCAGTACTTC,CASSYSLREQYF,.,TRBV6-2/TRBV6-3,TRBJ2-7,.
TGTGCCAGCAGTTTTCAGATGAACACTGAAGCTTTCTTT,CASSFQMNTEAFF,few,TRBV28,TRBJ1-1,.
TGTGCCACCATGGCCCTATGGGACCAGGACATTCAGTACTTC,CATMALWDQDIQYF,many,TRBV27,TRBJ2-4,.
TGCAGTGCTAGCCTAATTTGGACGGCCCGCGGGACAGATACGCAGTATTTT,CSASLIWTARGTDTQYF,many,TRBV20-1,TRBJ2-3,.
TGTGCCATGGGCTCGGAGGGGCCTCCCTACACCTTC,CAMGSEGPPYTF,.,TRBV25-1,TRBJ1-2,.
TGTGCCAGCAGCGCCCTATTGAACACTGAAGCTTTCTTT,CASSALLNTEAFF,.,TRBV9,TRBJ1-1,.
TGCGCCAGCAGCCAAGGGGAGCGGGAGTCCGGTGAGCAGTTCTTC,CASSQGERESGEQFF,.,TRBV4-1,TRBJ2-1,TRBD2
TGTGCCTGGAGTCGGGCCGAGACCCAGTACTTC,CAWSRAETQYF,few,TRBV30,TRBJ2-5,.
TGCAGCGTTGTTTTGGGTCGAGCTTTCTTT,CSVVLGRAFF,many,TRBV29-1,TRBJ1-1,.
TGCGCCAGCAGCCAAGACGGGAGGGCCTTGGGTGAGCAGTTCTTC,CASSQDGRALGEQFF,few,TRBV4-3,TRBJ2-1,TRBD2
TGTGCCAGCAGCCCCGGGACAGGGACTGACGAGCAGTACTTC,CASSPGTGTDEQYF,many,TRBV6-1,TRBJ2-7,TRBD1
TGTGCTAGTGGTTTGGAAGGGTCTAACTATGGCTACACCTTC,CASGLEGSNYGYTF,.,TRBV12-5,TRBJ1-2,.
TGTGCCACCAGTCCCGAGCAGTACTTC,CATSPEQYF,few,TRBV2,TRBJ2-7,.
TGCGCCAGCAGCCAAGACTCCCCTTCGCGGGGGTATGCGACTGAAGCTTTCTTT,CASSQDSPSRGYATEAFF,.,TRBV4-1,TRBJ1-1,.
TGTGCCACCGGACTAGGGGGGGACTACGAGCAGTACTTC,CATGLGGDYEQYF,many,TRBV7-8,TRBJ2-7,.
TGTGCCACCAGCAGTGACAGGGTTAACTATGGCTACACCTTC,CATSSDRVNYGYTF,many,TRBV15,TRBJ1-2,TRBD1
TGTGCCAGCAGCCAGACAGGGATCGAAGAGACCCAGTACTTC,CASSQTGIEETQYF,.,TRBV14,TRBJ2-5,TRBD1
TGTGCCAGCAGCCAAGGGAGAGCAGGGTCTGCTGGCTACACCTTC,CASSQGRAGSAGYTF,.,TRBV3-1,TRBJ1-2,.
TGTGCCAGCAGCCCGAGGCCCCCAGATACGCAGTATTTT,CASSPRPPDTQYF,few,TRBV9,TRBJ2-3,.
TGTGCCAGCAGTGATAGTAGGGGCTACACTGAAGCTTTCTTT,CASSDSRGYTEAFF,.,TRBV2,TRBJ1-1,.
TGTGCCATCGGGACGGACCTCTACGAGAAGTACTTC,CAIGTDLYEKYF,.,TRBV10-3,TRBJ2-7,.
TGTGCCAGCAGTTCCTCTAGCGCAACCGCCTACGAGCAGTACTTC,CASSSSSATAYEQYF,.,TRBV12-3/TRBV12-4,TRBJ2-7,.
TGTGCCAGCTCGCCTAAGATGGGTTGGCCCTACAATGAGCAGTTCTTC,CASSPKMGWPYNEQFF,.,TRBV18,TRBJ2-1,.
TGTGCCACCAGTGAGTCCGCGCGGCAGGGGAAGGACTATGGCTACACCTTC,CATSESARQGKDYGYTF,once,TRBV24-1,TRBJ1-2,.
TGTGCCAGCAGTGAGGGTCGGCCCTACGAGCAGTACTTC,CASSEGRPYEQYF,many,TRBV28,TRBJ2-7,.
TGCAGTGCTAGCCCGCTAGCGGACCAAGAGACCCAGTACTTC,CSASPLADQETQYF,.,TRBV20-1,TRBJ2-5,TRBD2
TGTGCCAGCAGCTGGGACGTCCTTAATCAGCCCCAGCATTTT,CASSWDVLNQPQHF,few,TRBV6-1,TRBJ1-5,.
TGTGCCAGCATGTTTTTGGGTGAGCAGTTCTTC,CASMFLGEQFF,.,TRBV27,TRBJ2-1,.
TGCAGTGCTAGGGGTGGGGGATTGAACACTGAAGCTTTCTTT,CSARGGGLNTEAFF,.,TRBV20-1,TRBJ1-1,.
TGCGCCAGCAGCTGGGACAGGCCCTTCGATGAGCAGTTCTTC,CASSWDRPFDEQFF,many,TRBV5-1,TRBJ2-1,TRBD1
TGTGCCAGCAGCGGTTTGGTGCTTGGGACTAGCGGTAGGTCCCGACCAGGAGAGCAGTTCTTC,CASSGLVLGTSGRSRPGEQFF,.,TRBV2,TRBJ2-1,TRBD2
TGCAGCGCCACTAGCAGTAATGAAAAACTGTTTTTT,CSATSSNEKLFF,.,TRBV29-1,TRBJ1-4,.
TGTGCCAGCAGCCCGACGTCCGGGCCCCAGCATTTT,CASSPTSGPQHF,.,TRBV27,TRBJ1-5,.
TGCGCCAGCAGCCCTTGGGACAGGGTCAATGAGCAGTTCTTC,CASSPWDRVNEQFF,many,TRBV5-1,TRBJ2-1,TRBD1
TGTGCCAGCAGCTCGAGGCGTCGGCCGGGCACTGAAGCTTTCTTT,CASSSRRRPGTEAFF,few,TRBV7-9,TRBJ1-1,.
TGCAGTGCTAGAGAATACGGACACCCACGGACTCAGCCCCAGCATTTT,CSAREYGHPRTQPQHF,.,TRBV20-1,TRBJ1-5,.
TGCGCCAGCAGCCAAGATGGGGATACGCAGTATTTT,CASSQDGDTQYF,many,TRBV4-1,TRBJ2-3,.
TGTGCCAGCAAGGCCCCCCCCAGGGTTGAGCAGTACTTC,CASKAPPRVEQYF,.,TRBV6-2/TRBV6-3,TRBJ2-7,.